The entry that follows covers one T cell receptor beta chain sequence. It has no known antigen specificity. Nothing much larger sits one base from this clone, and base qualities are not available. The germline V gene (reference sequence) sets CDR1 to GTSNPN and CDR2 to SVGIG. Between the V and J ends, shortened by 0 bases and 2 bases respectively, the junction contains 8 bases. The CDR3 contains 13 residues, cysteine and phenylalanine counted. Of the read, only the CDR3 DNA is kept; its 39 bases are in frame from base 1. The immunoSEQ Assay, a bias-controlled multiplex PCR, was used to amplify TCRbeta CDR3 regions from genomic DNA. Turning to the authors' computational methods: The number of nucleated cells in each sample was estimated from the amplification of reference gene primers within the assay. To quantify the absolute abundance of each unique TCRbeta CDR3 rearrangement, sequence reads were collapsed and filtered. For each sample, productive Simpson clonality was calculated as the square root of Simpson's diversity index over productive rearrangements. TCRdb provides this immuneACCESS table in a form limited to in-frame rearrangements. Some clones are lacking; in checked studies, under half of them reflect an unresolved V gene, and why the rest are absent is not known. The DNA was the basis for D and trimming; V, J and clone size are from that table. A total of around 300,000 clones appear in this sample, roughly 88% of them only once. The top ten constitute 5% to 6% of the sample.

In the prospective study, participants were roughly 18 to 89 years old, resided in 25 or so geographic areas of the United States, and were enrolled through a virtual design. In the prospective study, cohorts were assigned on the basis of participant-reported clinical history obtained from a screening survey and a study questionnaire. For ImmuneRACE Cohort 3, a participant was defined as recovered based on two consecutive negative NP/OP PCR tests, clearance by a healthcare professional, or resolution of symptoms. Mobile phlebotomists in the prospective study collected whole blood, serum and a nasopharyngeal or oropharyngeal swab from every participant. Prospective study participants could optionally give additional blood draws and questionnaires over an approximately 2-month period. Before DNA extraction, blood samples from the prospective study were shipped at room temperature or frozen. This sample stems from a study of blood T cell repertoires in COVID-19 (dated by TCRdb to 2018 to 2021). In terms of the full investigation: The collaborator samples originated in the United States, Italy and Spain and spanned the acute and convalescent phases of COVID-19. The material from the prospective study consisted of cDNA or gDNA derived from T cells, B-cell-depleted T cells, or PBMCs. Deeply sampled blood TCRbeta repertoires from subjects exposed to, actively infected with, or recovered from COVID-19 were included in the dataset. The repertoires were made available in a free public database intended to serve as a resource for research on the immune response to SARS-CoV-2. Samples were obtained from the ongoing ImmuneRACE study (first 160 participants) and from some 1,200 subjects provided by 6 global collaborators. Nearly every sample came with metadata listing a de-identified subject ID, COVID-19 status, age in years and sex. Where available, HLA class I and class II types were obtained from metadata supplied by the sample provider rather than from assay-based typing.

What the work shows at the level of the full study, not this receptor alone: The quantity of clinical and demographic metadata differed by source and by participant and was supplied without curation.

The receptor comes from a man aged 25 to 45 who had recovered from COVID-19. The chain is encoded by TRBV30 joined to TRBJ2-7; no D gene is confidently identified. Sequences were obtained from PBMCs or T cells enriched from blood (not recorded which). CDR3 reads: CAWSVGRPYEQYF. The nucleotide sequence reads TGTGCCTGGAGTGTGGGCAGACCCTACGAGCAGTACTTC.